This T cell receptor beta chain was recorded in a study of blood T cell repertoires in COVID-19. In the study overall: From the United States, Italy and Spain came samples of acute and convalescent COVID-19. PBMCs, B-cell-depleted T cells, or T cells were the source of the cDNA or gDNA that made up the material.

Authors' processing steps: Reference gene primers were amplified, and this amplification served to estimate nucleated cell counts. The protocol was immunoSEQ multiplex PCR, while the TCRdb copy is restricted to in-frame clones and leaves out a portion. The V and J calls and the clone size are those of that table, but D and trimming were determined from the DNA. In the table there are just under 150,000 clones, approximately 90% of which are singletons. A few counts support this clone. The CDR3 extends over 17 amino acids. Germline V CDR1 and CDR2: SGHVS, FQNEAQ. Losses at the gene ends were 5 bases for V and 5 bases for J; bases not matched to a gene: 15.

The chain combines TRBV7-8 with TRBJ1-5; 7 nucleotides match TRBD1. Sequenced input: peripheral blood. The clonotype was recovered from a woman aged 45-65 years with acute or convalescent COVID-19. CDR3 in DNA: TGTGCCAGCAGCCTACCCCCCGACAGGGCCGAGGATCAGCCCCAGCATTTT. It specifies CASSLPPDRAEDQPQHF.